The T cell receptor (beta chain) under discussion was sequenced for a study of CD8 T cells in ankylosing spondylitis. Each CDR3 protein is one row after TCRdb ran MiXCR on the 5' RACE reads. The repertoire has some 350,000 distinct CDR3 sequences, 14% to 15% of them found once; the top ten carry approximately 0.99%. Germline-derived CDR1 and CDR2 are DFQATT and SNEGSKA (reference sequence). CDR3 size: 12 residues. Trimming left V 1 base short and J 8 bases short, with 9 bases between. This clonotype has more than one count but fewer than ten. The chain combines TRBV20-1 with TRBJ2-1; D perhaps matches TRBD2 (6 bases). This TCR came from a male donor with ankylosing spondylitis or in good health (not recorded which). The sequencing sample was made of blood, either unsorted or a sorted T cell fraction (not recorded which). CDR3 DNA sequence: TGCAGTGCTAGAGGGAGGGACTATGAGCAGTTCTTC. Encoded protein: CSARGRDYEQFF.